Listed below are T cell receptor beta chains from one sample, sequenced in a study of OX40 agonist ivuxolimab in advanced cancers. Assay: immunoSEQ multiplex PCR; the TCRdb copy retains only in-frame clones and omits some. This repertoire shows some 100,000 clones, around 84% found once; its top ten account for around 1.1%. Sequencing used CD4+ or CD8+ T cells sorted from blood, obtained in a trial of the OX40 agonist ivuxolimab. These receptor sequences come from an adult with an advanced solid tumor such as melanoma, head and neck, liver or kidney cancer. Both conserved end residues are part of each CDR3. D genes are given only for firm matches. The size entry is marked missing in some rows and otherwise reads once, few, many or a size class.

V gene: TRBV19; clone size: NA; J gene: TRBJ1-5; D gene: NA; CDR3 DNA: TGTGCCAGTAGTGGCACAGCTCAGCCCCAGCATTTT; CDR3 protein: CASSGTAQPQHF
V gene: TRBV27; clone size: NA; J gene: TRBJ1-1; D gene: NA; CDR3 DNA: TGTGCCAGCAGTCCCCGGACGGTGAACACTGAAGCTTTCTTT; CDR3 protein: CASSPRTVNTEAFF
V gene: TRBV6-5; clone size: NA; J gene: TRBJ1-2; D gene: NA; CDR3 DNA: TGTGCCAGCAGTTACTCGGGTTTTTTTGGCTACACCTTC; CDR3 protein: CASSYSGFFGYTF
V gene: TRBV10-3; clone size: NA; J gene: TRBJ1-1; D gene: NA; CDR3 DNA: TGTGCCATCAGTCCTCGGACAGACGGAACTGAAGCTTTCTTT; CDR3 protein: CAISPRTDGTEAFF
V gene: TRBV10-3; clone size: NA; J gene: TRBJ2-5; D gene: NA; CDR3 DNA: TGTGCCATCAGCCCCGGACTAAATCCTCATCAAGAGACCCAGTACTTC; CDR3 protein: CAISPGLNPHQETQYF
V gene: TRBV2; clone size: NA; J gene: TRBJ1-1; D gene: NA; CDR3 DNA: TGTGCCAGCAGTGAATATGGGGAGACTGAAGCTTTCTTT; CDR3 protein: CASSEYGETEAFF
V gene: TRBV19; clone size: once; J gene: TRBJ2-4; D gene: NA; CDR3 DNA: TGTGCCAGTAGTATAGTCAGTCTAGCCAAAAACATTCAGTACTTC; CDR3 protein: CASSIVSLAKNIQYF
V gene: TRBV5-1; clone size: few; J gene: TRBJ2-5; D gene: TRBD2; CDR3 DNA: TGCGCCAGCAGCTTGAGCTCTAGCGGGGGAGAGACCCAGTACTTC; CDR3 protein: CASSLSSSGGETQYF
V gene: TRBV10-1; clone size: NA; J gene: TRBJ1-5; D gene: TRBD1; CDR3 DNA: TGCGCCAGCAGGGGACAGGTGTTTAGCAATCAGCCCCAGCATTTT; CDR3 protein: CASRGQVFSNQPQHF
V gene: TRBV21-1; clone size: NA; J gene: TRBJ2-2; D gene: NA; CDR3 DNA: TGTGCCAGCAGCGACCGCCCCGGCGGGGAGCTGTTTTTT; CDR3 protein: CASSDRPGGELFF
V gene: TRBV5-1; clone size: once; J gene: TRBJ1-2; D gene: TRBD1; CDR3 DNA: TGCGCCAGCAGCCTGATACAGGGGGCTGACGGCTACACCTTC; CDR3 protein: CASSLIQGADGYTF
V gene: TRBV5-5; clone size: NA; J gene: TRBJ1-3; D gene: NA; CDR3 DNA: TGTGCCAGCAGCTTAGGACCGGGAAACACCATATATTTT; CDR3 protein: CASSLGPGNTIYF
V gene: TRBV19; clone size: NA; J gene: TRBJ1-2; D gene: NA; CDR3 DNA: TGTGCCAGTAGTCATAAGGGGCGAGGTAGGGGCCCCTATGGCTACACCTTC; CDR3 protein: CASSHKGRGRGPYGYTF
V gene: TRBV28; clone size: NA; J gene: TRBJ1-1; D gene: NA; CDR3 DNA: NA; CDR3 protein: CASSSSTGRRTEAFF